The 22 T cell receptor beta chains below come from one sample, sequenced in a study of control samples from healthy donors and cancer patients. Sequencing was performed with immunoSEQ multiplex PCR; in TCRdb, only in-frame clones are kept and a portion is missing. The sample includes some 140,000 clones, approximately 86% seen only once; the top ten take roughly 8.7%. Sequenced material: blood. These TCRs come from a woman between 25 and 40 years old in good health.

The chain combines TRBV30 with TRBJ2-5; D unresolved. V was pared by 4 bases and J by 6 bases, with 18 bases between. CDR1 and CDR2 from the germline V gene are GTSNPN and SVGIG (reference sequence). The CDR3 is made up of 14 amino acids. The CDR3 sequence: CAWTPDRRKQTQYF. The CDR3 DNA reads TGTGCCTGGACTCCGGACCGCCGTAAGCAGACCCAGTACTTC.

The chain carries TRBV5-1 and TRBJ1-4; possibly TRBD1 for D (5 bases). The germline V gene has CDR1 SGHRS and CDR2 YFSETQ. The V end was cut by 0 bases, the J end by 5 bases, with 11 bases between. The CDR3 has 15 amino acids. The DNA for the CDR3 is TGCGCCAGCAGCTTGGCCCAGGGAGGGAATGAAAAACTGTTTTTT. It codes for CASSLAQGGNEKLFF.

The chain carries TRBV9 and TRBJ2-7; D remains ambiguous. The CDR3 consists of 15 residues. Looked up from germline, CDR1 is SGDLS and CDR2 is YYNGEE. V was clipped by 3 bases and J by 6 bases, with 19 bases between them. The CDR3 bases are TGTGCCAGCAGCGGGACCCCACCACCCGCACGCGAGCAGTACTTC. The encoded protein is CASSGTPPPAREQYF.

The chain has TRBV5-1 and TRBJ1-1; the match to TRBD1 covers 9 bases. V dropped 3 bases and J dropped 1; count of bases not matched to a gene: 4. Germline values: CDR1 SGHRS, CDR2 YFSETQ. The CDR3 totals 15 residues. CDR3 sequence (DNA): TGCGCCAGCAGCTCCGGGACAGGGACGAACACTGAAGCTTTCTTT. This gives the protein CASSSGTGTNTEAFF.

The chain recombines TRBV9 with TRBJ2-2; 7 nucleotides agree with TRBD2. V was clipped by 4 bases and J by 1 base; unmatched bases: 1. Per the germline V gene, CDR1 is SGDLS and CDR2 is YYNGEE. The CDR3 loop spans 14 amino acids. The CDR3 DNA sequence: TGTGCCAGCAGCCCGGGAGGGAACACCGGGGAGCTGTTTTTT. Amino acid sequence: CASSPGGNTGELFF.

This sequence joins TRBV14 and TRBJ2-3, with 8 bases lining up with TRBD2. V gave up 0 bases and J gave up 12 bases; unmatched junction bases: 2. CDR1 is SGHDN, CDR2 FVKESK, per germline. This CDR3 has 12 residues. In DNA form, the CDR3 reads TGTGCCAGCAGCCAAGAGCGGGAGGTTCAGTATTTT. Translated, it gives CASSQEREVQYF.

Here the CDR3 reads CASKGRDRGQETQYF. CDR3 nucleotide sequence: TGTGCCAGCAAAGGAAGGGACAGGGGGCAAGAGACCCAGTACTTC. The J gene is TRBJ2-5, the V gene TRBV28, with 11 positions matching TRBD1. CDR1 is MDHEN, CDR2 SYDVKM, per germline. The CDR3 extends over 15 amino acids. V was pared by 7 bases and J by 2 bases, with 6 bases of the junction left unmatched. Drawing the rest from reference TRBV28 and TRBJ2-5, the complete variable domain is DVKVTQSSRYLVKRTGEKVFLECVQDMDHENMFWYRQDPGLGLRLIYFSYDVKMKEKGDIPEGYSVSREKKERFSLILESASTNQTSMYLCASKGRDRGQETQYFGPGTRLLVL.

The rearrangement links TRBV4-1 to TRBJ1-1; D is undetermined. The CDR3 has 15 amino acids. The V gene lost 3 bases and the J gene lost 6 bases, with 17 bases spanning the gap. The germline gives CDR1 MGHRA, CDR2 YSYEKL. The CDR3: CASSQPGRRRAEAFF. CDR3 DNA: TGCGCCAGCAGCCAGCCGGGCCGCCGAAGGGCTGAAGCTTTCTTT.

The chain recombines TRBV18 with TRBJ2-2; D remains ambiguous. Germline CDR1 is KGHSH and CDR2 is LQKENI. The CDR3 length is 12 residues. The ends were cut back, 11 bases at V and 5 bases at J, with 12 bases in the middle. Here the CDR3 DNA reads TGTGCCTCCGAGCGCCCGACCGGGGAGCTGTTTTTT. Translated: CASERPTGELFF.

The gene calls are TRBV7-9 and TRBJ1-1; no definite D call. This CDR3 spans 14 amino acids. Germline V gives CDR1 SEHNR, CDR2 FQNEAQ (reference sequence). Trimming took 0 bases from V and 4 from J, leaving 9 bases between them. CDR3 nucleotides: TGTGCCAGCAGCTTAGCTGGGGATAGCACTGAAGCTTTCTTT. Protein: CASSLAGDSTEAFF.

This clone has just one count. J is TRBJ2-5 and V is TRBV6-2 or TRBV6-3; no firm D call. Trimming left V 3 bases short and J 5 bases short, with 4 bases between. CDR1 is MNHEY and CDR2 is SVGEGT in the germline V gene. This CDR3 spans 11 amino acids. Here the CDR3 DNA reads TGTGCCAGCAGTTATCACGAGACCCAGTACTTC. As protein: CASSYHETQYF.

The gene calls are TRBV7-2 and TRBJ2-7; TRBD2 agrees at 8 bases. Germline V CDR1 and CDR2: SGHTA, FQGNSA. Germline trimming cut 8 bases from V and 7 bases from J; bases unmatched to any gene: 16. This CDR3 is built from 15 residues. CDR3 in amino acids: CASQILSGTFEEQYF. The CDR3, as DNA: TGTGCCAGCCAAATTCTTAGCGGGACCTTTGAAGAGCAGTACTTC.

The chain combines TRBV5-4 with TRBJ2-1; 14 positions match TRBD2. Germline CDR1 is SGHNT and CDR2 is YYREEE (reference sequence). CDR3 length equals 20 residues. V shed 4 bases, J shed 0 bases, and the junction held 12 bases outside the gene matches. Here the CDR3 DNA reads TGTGCCAGCAGCCCACTTCCGGGACTAGCGGGAGAGGGCTCCTACAATGAGCAGTTCTTC. This gives the protein CASSPLPGLAGEGSYNEQFF.

This chain links TRBV20-1 with TRBJ2-1, with D unresolved. The CDR3 is made up of 11 amino acids. Trimming cost V 0 bases and J 8 bases, with 5 bases left between them. CDR1 is DFQATT, CDR2 SNEGSKA, per germline (reference sequence). The CDR3 DNA follows: TGCAGTGCTAGAGATGTTGATGAGCAGTTCTTC. Translated: CSARDVDEQFF.

This chain links TRBV7-3 with TRBJ2-1; D possibly corresponds to TRBD1 (6 bases). CDR3 length: 14 amino acids. Looked up from germline, CDR1 is SGHTA and CDR2 is FQGTGA. Trimming removed 4 bases from V and 8 bases from J, with 15 bases in between. The CDR3 DNA reads as TGTGCCAGCAGCTATGGACAGCCGGGCGATGAGCAGTTCTTC. Translated, it gives CASSYGQPGDEQFF.

This chain uses TRBV6-1 with TRBJ1-1, with D unresolved. V dropped 2 bases and J dropped 8 bases, with 15 bases sitting between them. Germline V gene data show CDR1 as MNHNS and CDR2 as SASEGT. The CDR3 has 14 amino acids. CDR3: CASSELALFKEAFF. The DNA for the CDR3 is TGTGCCAGCAGTGAACTTGCCCTATTCAAGGAAGCTTTCTTT.

This chain connects TRBV6-5 to TRBJ2-1, with 10 positions matching TRBD2. CDR1 MNHEY and CDR2 SVGAGI come from the germline V gene. The CDR3 is made up of 14 amino acids. The V and J ends lost 10 bases and 0 bases, in that order; junction bases with no gene match: 3. The DNA for the CDR3 is TGTGCCACTAGCGGGAGCGCCTCCTACAATGAGCAGTTCTTC. The encoded protein is CATSGSASYNEQFF.

V and J are TRBV20-1 and TRBJ2-3; D not certain. CDR3 length: 11 amino acids. Trimming stripped 5 bases from V and 2 bases from J, with 5 bases between. Germline lookup yields CDR1 DFQATT and CDR2 SNEGSKA (reference sequence). In DNA, the CDR3 is TGCAGTGCTGGGTACACAGATACGCAGTATTTT. It yields the protein CSAGYTDTQYF.

The V call is TRBV11-2, the J call TRBJ2-5; 8 bases line up with TRBD2. From germline, CDR1 is SGHAT and CDR2 FQNNGV. The ends lost 4 bases at V and 4 bases at J; junction bases unmatched: 14. The CDR3 has 17 residues. CDR3 DNA: TGTGCCAGCAGCTGGGGAGCGGGAGTAGAGTCCGGAGAGACCCAGTACTTC. Translated: CASSWGAGVESGETQYF.

V is TRBV13 and J is TRBJ2-3; 16 bases are shared with TRBD2. The J segment lost 9 bases and the V segment lost 3 bases, leaving 3 bases of the junction unmatched. The germline V gene encodes CDR1 PRHDT and CDR2 FYEKMQ (reference sequence). The CDR3 runs 15 residues. The DNA of the CDR3 is TGTGCCAGCAGCTTGGGACTAGCGGGAGGGGAAACGCAGTATTTT. Translating gives CASSLGLAGGETQYF.

The CDR3 protein is CSARTGLYEQYF. DNA for the CDR3: TGCAGCGCACGGACGGGACTTTACGAGCAGTACTTC. The J gene is TRBJ2-7, the V gene TRBV29-1, with D possibly matching TRBD2 (6 bases). This CDR3 region has 12 residues. Trimming removed 7 bases from V and 4 bases from J, with 14 bases in between. The germline V gene has CDR1 SQVTM and CDR2 ANQGSEA.

The J gene is TRBJ2-2, the V gene TRBV29-1; tentative D call: TRBD2 (5 bases). Trimming removed 4 bases at V and 7 bases at J, with 13 bases between. The CDR3 is 13 residues long. Germline assignment: CDR1 SQVTM and CDR2 ANQGSEA. The CDR3: CSVGGSLDGELFF. CDR3 in DNA: TGCAGCGTTGGCGGGTCGCTAGACGGGGAGCTGTTTTTT.